Below, 8 T cell receptor beta chains from the same sample are listed, as sequenced in a study of T cell responses to AZD1222 COVID-19 vaccine. Using immunoSEQ multiplex PCR, the repertoire was profiled, and TCRdb retains in-frame clones only, with some absent. The data hold about 100,000 clones, with around nine tenths observed a single time. This specimen consisted of peripheral blood, obtained on day 0 of AZD1222 vaccination. The origin of the receptors is an adult in good health.

The rearrangement links TRBV28 to TRBJ2-7; 10 bases match TRBD2. V trimming: 5 bases; J trimming: 2 bases; junction bases outside the gene matches: 6. Germline CDR1 reads MDHEN; CDR2 reads SYDVKM. The CDR3 is 15 residues long. CDR3 DNA: TGTGCCAGCAGTCCTAGCGGGAGCACCACCTACGAGCAGTACTTC. Protein product: CASSPSGSTTYEQYF. Together with reference TRBV28 and TRBJ2-7, the CDR3 gives the full variable domain: DVKVTQSSRYLVKRTGEKVFLECVQDMDHENMFWYRQDPGLGLRLIYFSYDVKMKEKGDIPEGYSVSREKKERFSLILESASTNQTSMYLCASSPSGSTTYEQYFGPGTRLTVT.

The CDR3 sequence: CASSFPSTYEQYF. The CDR3 DNA is TGTGCCAGCAGCTTCCCATCGACCTACGAGCAGTACTTC. The chain couples TRBV11-2 to TRBJ2-7; D remains ambiguous. Germline-derived CDR1 and CDR2 are SGHAT and FQNNGV. Trimming took off 3 bases at V and 2 bases at J, with 8 bases between the two ends. CDR3 length: 13 residues.

The chain combines TRBV10-1 with TRBJ1-6; 8 bases agree with TRBD1. With 6 bases clipped from V and 6 bases from J, the junction kept 13 bases outside the gene matches. The germline gives CDR1 WNHNN, CDR2 SYGVQD (reference sequence). The CDR3 loop spans 17 amino acids. CDR3 nucleotide sequence: TGCGCCAGCAGGGGGACAGGTGGAGATGGGTTTAATTCACCCCTCCACTTT. Translating gives CASRGTGGDGFNSPLHF.

The V gene is TRBV7-3, the J gene TRBJ2-3, with 13 bases matching TRBD2. Germline V gene data show CDR1 as SGHTA and CDR2 as FQGTGA. The CDR3 is 20 amino acids. The ends lost 5 bases at V and 3 bases at J; junction bases unmatched: 17. CDR3 loop: CASSIVGGLAGERQTDTQYF. The CDR3 coding sequence is TGTGCCAGCAGCATAGTCGGCGGACTAGCGGGAGAGAGGCAGACAGATACGCAGTATTTT. The complete variable domain, with remaining parts taken from reference TRBV7-3 and TRBJ2-3, reads GAGVSQTPSNKVTEKGKYVELRCDPISGHTALYWYRQSLGQGPEFLIYFQGTGAADDSGLPNDRFFAVRPEGSVSTLKIQRTERGDSAVYLCASSIVGGLAGERQTDTQYFGPGTRLTVL.

This clone has a single count. This rearrangement joins TRBV2 to TRBJ2-7; TRBD1 matches at 7 bases. The CDR3 contains 16 residues. Per the germline V gene, CDR1 is SNHLY and CDR2 is FYNNEI. V dropped 6 bases and J dropped 0; count of bases not matched to a gene: 11. The CDR3 DNA is TGTGCCAGCAGGGGAAGACAGGGCCGAAGCTCCTACGAGCAGTACTTC. Protein product: CASRGRQGRSSYEQYF.

The chain links TRBV29-1 to TRBJ1-2, with D perhaps TRBD1 (6 bases). The germline gives CDR1 SQVTM, CDR2 ANQGSEA. Trimming took 7 bases from V and 3 from J, leaving 18 bases between them. This CDR3 has 14 residues. The CDR3 reads CSAWRGGADYGYTF. In DNA form, the CDR3 reads TGCAGCGCCTGGAGGGGGGGCGCAGACTATGGCTACACCTTC.

The chain joins TRBV19 to TRBJ2-3; tentatively, D is TRBD2 (5 bases). CDR3 size: 17 residues. Germline CDR1 LNHDA, CDR2 SQIVND (reference sequence). V lost 6 bases, J lost 0 bases, and 19 bases lay in between. In nucleotides, the CDR3 is TGTGCCAGTAGACTCCGGGTAGGGCGGACTAGCACAGATACGCAGTATTTT. It codes for CASRLRVGRTSTDTQYF.

The sample holds one count of this clone. V gene TRBV2 combines with J gene TRBJ1-2; perhaps TRBD1 as D (6 bases). The CDR3 has 14 residues. V was shortened by 4 bases and J by 8 bases, with 17 bases between the two germline ends. Looked up from germline, CDR1 is SNHLY and CDR2 is FYNNEI. CDR3 region: CASSGLLGAGGYTF. The DNA for the CDR3 is TGTGCCAGCAGTGGACTATTGGGGGCTGGGGGCTACACCTTC.